This T cell receptor beta chain originates from a study of T cell repertoires in cytomegalovirus infection. Study-wide results and caveats: Clonotype analysis showed dominance of the ex vivo response by HLA-C-restricted CMV-specific TCR beta clonotypes.

TCRdb called the reads again in MiXCR, with one record for every CDR3 protein. The sample carries about 450,000 distinct CDR3 sequences, approximately 30% recorded once. From germline, CDR1 is SGHTA and CDR2 FQGTGA. This CDR3 contains 14 residues. On this clonotype itself: Its antigen is not identified. Compared with germline, one end of the junction differs, possibly owing to a read error.

The chain joins TRBV7-3 to TRBJ2-7; 7 nucleotides match TRBD1. Sequencing input: PBMCs. This clonotype originated in a human donor in good health (CMV status not recorded). Some clones in this sample may be carry-over from other donors' samples. CDR3 sequence: CASSPTGSSYEKYF. DNA of the CDR3: TGTGCAAGCAGCCCGACAGGGAGCTCCTACGAGAAGTACTTC.